The rows below give T cell receptor beta chains drawn from one sample of a study of technical replicates of blood from a few donors. This table comes from immunoSEQ multiplex PCR, and its TCRdb copy is limited to in-frame clones, with some not included. The sample has about 83,000 clones; approximately 94% are singletons. Material: T cells isolated from PBMCs. The receptors derive from a human donor in good health. CDR3s include the opening cysteine and the closing phenylalanine or tryptophan. The D gene is left open where the match is weak. The listing skips clone size in some rows; elsewhere it reads once, few, many or a size class.

v_call: TRBV19
d_call: NA
j_call: TRBJ1-6
clone_size: few
cdr3_nt: TGTGCCAGTAGTATGACAGGAATTACCTATAATTCACCCCTCCACTTT
cdr3_aa: CASSMTGITYNSPLHF

v_call: TRBV5-1
d_call: TRBD1
j_call: TRBJ2-1
clone_size: NA
cdr3_nt: TGCGCCAGCAGCTTGGGGGACAGGGACAATGAGCAGTTCTTC
cdr3_aa: CASSLGDRDNEQFF

v_call: TRBV2
d_call: NA
j_call: TRBJ2-6
clone_size: NA
cdr3_nt: TGTGCCAGCAGTGCAGGGCCGATCTCTGGGGCCAACGTCCTGACTTTC
cdr3_aa: CASSAGPISGANVLTF

v_call: TRBV5-1
d_call: NA
j_call: TRBJ1-1
clone_size: NA
cdr3_nt: TGCGCCAGCAGCTTGGACCGGGATGAAGCTTTCTTT
cdr3_aa: CASSLDRDEAFF

v_call: TRBV18
d_call: NA
j_call: TRBJ2-7
clone_size: once
cdr3_nt: TGTGCCAGCTCACAGACAGACTCCTACGAGCAGTACTTC
cdr3_aa: CASSQTDSYEQYF

v_call: TRBV28
d_call: TRBD1
j_call: TRBJ1-2
clone_size: NA
cdr3_nt: TGTGCCAGCAACCCACCACGGGGACAGGGGATCCGGGGCTACACCTTC
cdr3_aa: CASNPPRGQGIRGYTF

v_call: TRBV19
d_call: NA
j_call: TRBJ2-7
clone_size: NA
cdr3_nt: TGTGCCAGTAGTATCGGGACATCGAGCTCCTACGAGCAGTACTTC
cdr3_aa: CASSIGTSSSYEQYF

v_call: TRBV2
d_call: NA
j_call: TRBJ1-1
clone_size: NA
cdr3_nt: TGTGCCAGCCAACCTAGGCAGGGGATCACTGAAGCTTTCTTT
cdr3_aa: CASQPRQGITEAFF

v_call: TRBV4-1
d_call: TRBD1
j_call: TRBJ2-3
clone_size: NA
cdr3_nt: TGCGCCAGCAGAGACAGGGAGAAAGACACAGATACGCAGTATTTT
cdr3_aa: CASRDREKDTDTQYF

v_call: TRBV27
d_call: TRBD1
j_call: TRBJ1-4
clone_size: NA
cdr3_nt: TGTGCCAGCAGTCCAAGAGACAGGGTGACTAATGAAAAACTGTTTTTT
cdr3_aa: CASSPRDRVTNEKLFF

v_call: TRBV5-1
d_call: TRBD1
j_call: TRBJ2-5
clone_size: NA
cdr3_nt: TGCGCCAGCAGCTTTTCGGGACAGGGAGATGAGACCCAGTACTTC
cdr3_aa: CASSFSGQGDETQYF

v_call: TRBV15
d_call: TRBD1
j_call: TRBJ1-5
clone_size: NA
cdr3_nt: TGTGCCACCAGTCTCGGACAGGGTGGGCAGCCCCAGCATTTT
cdr3_aa: CATSLGQGGQPQHF

v_call: TRBV11-2
d_call: NA
j_call: TRBJ2-1
clone_size: NA
cdr3_nt: TGTGCCAGCAGCTTAGATTGGGGAAGGGTAGCGCGCTCCTACAATGAGCAGTTCTTC
cdr3_aa: CASSLDWGRVARSYNEQFF

v_call: TRBV2
d_call: NA
j_call: TRBJ2-7
clone_size: NA
cdr3_nt: TGTGCCAGCAGACCTTATAGCGGAGGCGAGCAGTACTTC
cdr3_aa: CASRPYSGGEQYF

v_call: TRBV5-1
d_call: TRBD1
j_call: TRBJ1-4
clone_size: NA
cdr3_nt: TGCGCCAGCAGCTTGGGGGGGACAGACCTTAATGAAAAACTGTTTTTT
cdr3_aa: CASSLGGTDLNEKLFF

v_call: TRBV30
d_call: TRBD2
j_call: TRBJ2-1
clone_size: once
cdr3_nt: TGTGCCTGGCACAATTCGGCGGGAGGGACAGCGGGGGGGCCTTTTAACAATGAGCAGTTCTTC
cdr3_aa: CAWHNSAGGTAGGPFNNEQFF

v_call: TRBV7-2
d_call: TRBD2
j_call: TRBJ2-1
clone_size: NA
cdr3_nt: TGTGCCAGCAGCCTTGGGACTAGCGGCCAGTTCTTC
cdr3_aa: CASSLGTSGQFF

v_call: TRBV5-5
d_call: TRBD2
j_call: TRBJ2-1
clone_size: few
cdr3_nt: TGTGCCAGCAGCTCTGGGCGGGGGAGCTACAATGAGCAGTTCTTC
cdr3_aa: CASSSGRGSYNEQFF

v_call: TRBV19
d_call: TRBD1
j_call: TRBJ1-4
clone_size: NA
cdr3_nt: TGTGCCAGTAGTACCACAGGGGGCGAGGGTGAAAAACTGTTTTTT
cdr3_aa: CASSTTGGEGEKLFF

v_call: TRBV6-5
d_call: NA
j_call: TRBJ2-7
clone_size: NA
cdr3_nt: TGTGCCAGCAGTTACTCGTATGCGGGGACCTACGAGCAGTACTTC
cdr3_aa: CASSYSYAGTYEQYF

v_call: TRBV2
d_call: NA
j_call: TRBJ1-5
clone_size: NA
cdr3_nt: TGTGCCAGCAGTGTGGAGGGCGGAGGAAATCAGCCCCAGCATTTT
cdr3_aa: CASSVEGGGNQPQHF

v_call: TRBV28
d_call: TRBD1
j_call: TRBJ2-3
clone_size: NA
cdr3_nt: TGTGCCAGCAGTCCTCGGGACAGGGGAATGGATACGCAGTATTTT
cdr3_aa: CASSPRDRGMDTQYF

v_call: TRBV5-1
d_call: TRBD1
j_call: TRBJ1-3
clone_size: NA
cdr3_nt: TGCGCCAGCAGCTTGGACAGGGGTACTACTGGAAACACCATATATTTT
cdr3_aa: CASSLDRGTTGNTIYF

v_call: TRBV4-2
d_call: TRBD1
j_call: TRBJ2-6
clone_size: NA
cdr3_nt: TGTGCCAGCAGCCGCGGGACAGGGATTTCTCCTGGGGCCAACGTCCTGACTTTC
cdr3_aa: CASSRGTGISPGANVLTF

v_call: TRBV7-9
d_call: TRBD2
j_call: TRBJ2-1
clone_size: NA
cdr3_nt: TGTGCCAGCAGCTTAGCGGCTAGCGGGAGGGCGGATGAGCAGTTCTTC
cdr3_aa: CASSLAASGRADEQFF

v_call: TRBV7-9
d_call: NA
j_call: TRBJ1-4
clone_size: NA
cdr3_nt: TGTGCCAGCAGCTTTCCAGGGACACATGAAAAACTGTTTTTT
cdr3_aa: CASSFPGTHEKLFF

v_call: TRBV7-9
d_call: NA
j_call: TRBJ2-7
clone_size: NA
cdr3_nt: TGTGCCAGCAGCCACGAATGGGACTCCTCCTACGAGCAGTACTTC
cdr3_aa: CASSHEWDSSYEQYF

v_call: TRBV5-1
d_call: TRBD2
j_call: TRBJ2-3
clone_size: NA
cdr3_nt: TGCGCCAGCAGCCCGGGACTAGCGGGCGCCGGGGATACGCAGTATTTT
cdr3_aa: CASSPGLAGAGDTQYF

v_call: TRBV9
d_call: NA
j_call: TRBJ1-2
clone_size: NA
cdr3_nt: TGTGCCAGCAGCGGCGGGGGCTACACCTTC
cdr3_aa: CASSGGGYTF

v_call: TRBV7-9
d_call: TRBD1
j_call: TRBJ1-1
clone_size: NA
cdr3_nt: TGTGCCAGCAGCCTGAGACAGGGGGCAGACACTGAAGCTTTCTTT
cdr3_aa: CASSLRQGADTEAFF

v_call: TRBV5-1
d_call: NA
j_call: TRBJ1-2
clone_size: NA
cdr3_nt: TGCGCCAGCAGCCAACAACTAGGGAACTATGGCTACACCTTC
cdr3_aa: CASSQQLGNYGYTF

v_call: TRBV29-1
d_call: TRBD1
j_call: TRBJ2-5
clone_size: NA
cdr3_nt: TGCAGGGTGGACAGGGGGCACGAGACCCAGTACTTC
cdr3_aa: CRVDRGHETQYF

v_call: TRBV19
d_call: NA
j_call: TRBJ1-1
clone_size: NA
cdr3_nt: TGTGCCAGTAACTACGGATTTAACACTGAAGCTTTCTTT
cdr3_aa: CASNYGFNTEAFF

v_call: TRBV19
d_call: NA
j_call: TRBJ1-2
clone_size: NA
cdr3_nt: TGTGCCAGTAAGGAAGAGGCCTCGGCGTACTATGGCTACACCTTC
cdr3_aa: CASKEEASAYYGYTF

v_call: TRBV29-1
d_call: TRBD2
j_call: TRBJ2-1
clone_size: NA
cdr3_nt: TGCAGCGTTGCCATAGGCAGTAGCGGGAGCGATAATGAGCAGTTCTTC
cdr3_aa: CSVAIGSSGSDNEQFF

v_call: TRBV9
d_call: NA
j_call: TRBJ2-5
clone_size: NA
cdr3_nt: TGTGCCAGCAGCGGCGGGTACCAAGAGACCCAGTACTTC
cdr3_aa: CASSGGYQETQYF

v_call: TRBV7-2
d_call: TRBD1
j_call: TRBJ1-5
clone_size: NA
cdr3_nt: TGTGCCAGCAGCTCTGAAGCAGGGACAGTTAGCAATCAGCCCCAGCATTTT
cdr3_aa: CASSSEAGTVSNQPQHF

v_call: TRBV14
d_call: NA
j_call: TRBJ2-1
clone_size: NA
cdr3_nt: TGTGCCAGCAGCCAAGATAGCGCGGCGCAGTTCTTC
cdr3_aa: CASSQDSAAQFF

v_call: TRBV13
d_call: NA
j_call: TRBJ1-2
clone_size: NA
cdr3_nt: TGTGCCAGCAGCTTTATGGGCAGGACTGATGGCTACACCTTC
cdr3_aa: CASSFMGRTDGYTF

v_call: TRBV5-1
d_call: NA
j_call: TRBJ1-2
clone_size: NA
cdr3_nt: TGCGCCAGCAGCTTGGGCGGGACGGACTATGGCTACACCTTC
cdr3_aa: CASSLGGTDYGYTF

v_call: TRBV5-1
d_call: NA
j_call: TRBJ2-5
clone_size: NA
cdr3_nt: TGCGCCAGCACCGAGGCGGGGATAGACAGGGATTGGCAAGAGACCCAGTACTTC
cdr3_aa: CASTEAGIDRDWQETQYF

v_call: TRBV4-1
d_call: TRBD1
j_call: TRBJ1-3
clone_size: NA
cdr3_nt: TGCGCCAGCAGCCATCCAAAACCTCGGGACAGGGACACTCGCTCTGGAAACACCATATATTTT
cdr3_aa: CASSHPKPRDRDTRSGNTIYF

v_call: TRBV27
d_call: NA
j_call: TRBJ2-3
clone_size: NA
cdr3_nt: TGTGCCAGCAGTTTATTGGGCAAGGCGCTTCGCGCAGATACGCAGTATTTT
cdr3_aa: CASSLLGKALRADTQYF

v_call: TRBV7-6
d_call: TRBD1
j_call: TRBJ1-2
clone_size: NA
cdr3_nt: TGTGCCAGCAGCTCCCAGACAGGGTCGAATGGCTACACCTTC
cdr3_aa: CASSSQTGSNGYTF

v_call: TRBV7-6
d_call: NA
j_call: TRBJ2-7
clone_size: NA
cdr3_nt: TGTGCCAGCAGCTCCGCGAGCAGGGGTTCCCCCTACGAGCAGTACTTC
cdr3_aa: CASSSASRGSPYEQYF

v_call: TRBV30
d_call: NA
j_call: TRBJ1-2
clone_size: NA
cdr3_nt: TGTGCCTGGAAGGGAAGGGGACAAAAAAACTATGGCTACACCTTC
cdr3_aa: CAWKGRGQKNYGYTF

v_call: TRBV27
d_call: NA
j_call: TRBJ1-2
clone_size: NA
cdr3_nt: TGTGCCAGCAGTGCCCAGGGGAATGTTGCTGGCTACACCTTC
cdr3_aa: CASSAQGNVAGYTF

v_call: TRBV29-1
d_call: TRBD1
j_call: TRBJ1-3
clone_size: NA
cdr3_nt: TGCAGCGTGGCGGGGACAGGGACGGGAAACACCATATATTTT
cdr3_aa: CSVAGTGTGNTIYF

v_call: TRBV5-4
d_call: NA
j_call: TRBJ2-5
clone_size: NA
cdr3_nt: TGTGCCAGCAGCCTGGCTTTCGGCGGGCAGACCCAGTACTTC
cdr3_aa: CASSLAFGGQTQYF

v_call: TRBV2
d_call: NA
j_call: TRBJ1-5
clone_size: NA
cdr3_nt: TGTGCCAGCAATGGGGGGGGGCAAGGTCAGCCCCAGCATTTT
cdr3_aa: CASNGGGQGQPQHF

v_call: TRBV28
d_call: NA
j_call: TRBJ1-2
clone_size: NA
cdr3_nt: TGTGCCAGCAGTCAATGGGGCCTCTATGGCTACACCTTC
cdr3_aa: CASSQWGLYGYTF

v_call: TRBV9
d_call: NA
j_call: TRBJ1-3
clone_size: NA
cdr3_nt: TGTGCCAGCAGCGCCGCTAGGGGCCACTCTGGAAACACCATATATTTT
cdr3_aa: CASSAARGHSGNTIYF

v_call: TRBV5-1
d_call: TRBD1
j_call: TRBJ2-3
clone_size: NA
cdr3_nt: TGCGCCAGCAGCCCGGACAGGGAGACAGATACGCAGTATTTT
cdr3_aa: CASSPDRETDTQYF